The 30 T cell receptor beta chains below come from one sample, sequenced in a study of CD8+CD57+ T cells in acquired aplastic anemia. CD8+CD57+ cell expansion had been shown by flow cytometry in patients chosen for sequencing. Genomic DNA, the template, was used for profiling of the TCR beta VDJ and CDR3. TCRdb ran MiXCR on the reads and lists one entry per CDR3 protein. The sample carries under 200,000 distinct CDR3 sequences, just under 50% recorded once. Sequenced material: sorted CD4+, CD8+, or CD8+CD57+ T cells (not recorded which) from PBMCs. The receptors stem from a human donor with aplastic anemia.

This clonotype showed up many times. This sequence joins TRBV29-1 and TRBJ2-1; D gene ambiguous. The CDR3 totals 14 residues. Germline lookup yields CDR1 SQVTM and CDR2 ANQGSEA. Trimming took 6 bases from V and 4 from J, leaving 16 bases between them. In DNA, the CDR3 is TGCAGCGTCTTAAGGGCCCAGTTTTACAATGAGCAGTTCTTC. Translation gives CSVLRAQFYNEQFF.

The chain joins TRBV15 to TRBJ2-1; D unclear. The germline V gene has CDR1 LNHNV and CDR2 YYDKDF (reference sequence). The V gene lost 3 bases and the J gene lost 0 bases, with 6 bases spanning the gap. CDR3 length equals 14 residues. CDR3 sequence reads: CATSSEVSYNEQFF. The CDR3, as DNA: TGTGCCACCAGCAGCGAGGTCTCCTACAATGAGCAGTTCTTC.

Here the CDR3 reads CASGTAIDWNEQFF. The CDR3 DNA sequence: TGTGCCAGCGGGACAGCTATAGATTGGAATGAGCAGTTCTTC. This chain links TRBV6-1 with TRBJ2-1, with 7 positions matching TRBD1. CDR1 and CDR2 (germline): MNHNS, SASEGT. Unmatched junction bases numbered 11, after V lost 8 bases and J lost 7 bases. This CDR3 region has 14 residues.

This clonotype has only a few counts. The genes are TRBV29-1 and TRBJ1-2; 7 bases match TRBD1. The V segment lost 1 base and the J segment 3 bases; nucleotides outside the gene matches: 2. In germline, CDR1 is SQVTM, CDR2 ANQGSEA. The CDR3 is 13 residues long. CDR3 amino acids: CSVEGDSYYGYTF. The CDR3, as DNA: TGCAGCGTTGAAGGGGACAGTTACTATGGCTACACCTTC.

This clonotype appeared a few times. V usage is TRBV30 and J usage is TRBJ1-1; D is unresolved. Germline V gene data show CDR1 as GTSNPN and CDR2 as SVGIG (reference sequence). The CDR3 length is 13 residues. With 5 bases removed from V and 3 bases from J, the gap between germline ends came to 13 bases. CDR3 sequence (DNA): TGTGCCTGGTCAAGGGTGCTCGACACTGAAGCTTTCTTT. It yields the protein CAWSRVLDTEAFF.

This clonotype showed up many times. The chain carries TRBV5-8 and TRBJ2-5; tentative D call: TRBD1 (6 bases). The germline V gene encodes CDR1 SGHTS and CDR2 YDEGEE. Trimming pared 4 bases from V and 0 bases from J, leaving 13 bases between. The CDR3 is made up of 15 amino acids. The CDR3 loop is CASSPRGSNQETQYF. The CDR3 bases are TGTGCCAGCAGCCCCAGGGGAAGTAACCAAGAGACCCAGTACTTC.

The sample holds one count of this clonotype. A read error may explain this, as a much larger clone is one base away. The J gene is TRBJ2-3, the V gene TRBV2; 7 positions match TRBD2. The germline gives CDR1 SNHLY, CDR2 FYNNEI. The CDR3 is 16 residues long. V was clipped by 4 bases and J by 0 bases; unmatched bases: 7. DNA of the CDR3: TGTGCCAGCAGTGCCCCCAGCGGGACTAGCACAGATACGCAGTATTTT. Its protein product is CASSAPSGTSTDTQYF.

The V gene is TRBV6-5, the J gene TRBJ2-7, with TRBD1 matching 7 bases. Trimming at V came to 2 bases and at J to 4 bases, leaving 8 bases not matched to a gene. The CDR3 length is 15 residues. CDR1 MNHEY and CDR2 SVGAGI come from the germline V gene. The CDR3 region is CASSYTGTAVYEQYF. CDR3 in DNA: TGTGCCAGCAGTTACACCGGGACAGCCGTTTACGAGCAGTACTTC.

In this sample, this clonotype turned up many times. The J gene is TRBJ2-3, the V gene TRBV6-1; D gene uncertain. The V gene's germline CDR1 is MNHNS and CDR2 SASEGT. Trimming pared 4 bases from V and 3 bases from J, leaving 8 bases between. CDR3 size: 13 residues. CDR3 sequence: CASSVQFTDTQYF. The CDR3 nucleotides read TGTGCCAGCAGTGTTCAATTTACAGATACGCAGTATTTT.

The rearrangement links TRBV6-1 to TRBJ2-7; TRBD1 matches 9 bases. The junction had 14 bases not matched to a gene; V was cut back by 3 bases and J by 2 bases. CDR1 is MNHNS, CDR2 SASEGT, per germline. The CDR3 runs 18 residues. CDR3 in amino acids: CASSEQQGARGNTYEQYF. The CDR3 region has the DNA TGTGCCAGCAGTGAGCAACAGGGGGCGCGGGGGAATACCTACGAGCAGTACTTC.

This clonotype was picked up one time. The rearrangement links TRBV7-9 to TRBJ2-7; 7 bases are a match to TRBD2. V lost 5 bases, J lost 4 bases, and 5 bases stayed unmatched. This CDR3 comprises 13 residues. CDR1 SEHNR and CDR2 FQNEAQ come from the germline V gene (reference sequence). CDR3 sequence reads: CASSRTSAYEQYF. CDR3 in DNA: TGTGCCAGCAGCCGAACTAGCGCGTACGAGCAGTACTTC.

The CDR3 region is CASSLGGHGYF. In DNA, the CDR3 is TGTGCCAGCAGTTTAGGGGGACACGGGTATTTT. This chain links TRBV12-3 or TRBV12-4 with TRBJ2-3; D is possibly TRBD1 (6 bases). V was shortened by 1 base and J by 14 bases, with 10 bases between the two germline ends. CDR3 length: 11 residues.

This clonotype was picked up many times. This rearrangement joins TRBV24-1 to TRBJ1-2; no reliable D call. The length of the CDR3 is 15 residues. The germline V and J ends were trimmed by 9 bases and 4 bases, with 20 bases remaining between them. In germline, CDR1 is KGHDR, CDR2 SFDVKD. The CDR3 sequence: CATSPGGLGVYGYTF. The CDR3 DNA reads TGTGCCACCTCGCCTGGAGGCTTGGGCGTCTATGGCTACACCTTC.

The V and J genes are TRBV2 and TRBJ2-7; 7 positions match TRBD2. This CDR3 has 14 residues. Germline V gives CDR1 SNHLY, CDR2 FYNNEI. V lost 7 bases to trimming and J lost 6 bases; unmatched junction nucleotides: 12. The CDR3: CASTERGSSGEQYF. DNA for the CDR3: TGTGCCAGCACCGAACGAGGGTCTAGCGGCGAGCAGTACTTC.

V is TRBV7-6 and J is TRBJ2-7, with 8 bases fitting TRBD1. Per germline, CDR1 SGHVS and CDR2 FNYEAQ. CDR3 length: 14 amino acids. The V and J ends lost 6 bases and 6 bases, in that order; junction bases with no gene match: 10. The DNA of the CDR3 is TGTGCCAGCAGTTCTACAGGGGGTCAGGGCGAGCAGTACTTC. Translating gives CASSSTGGQGEQYF.

The V gene is TRBV25-1, the J gene TRBJ1-6; 11 bases fit TRBD1. Germline loops: CDR1 MGHDK, CDR2 SYGVNS. The CDR3 is made up of 16 amino acids. V was clipped by 8 bases and J by 9 bases; unmatched bases: 12. The CDR3 here is CASRGAGTGGISPLHF. In nucleotides, the CDR3 is TGTGCCAGCCGAGGGGCCGGGACAGGGGGTATTTCACCCCTCCACTTT.

In this sample, this clonotype turned up a few times. The J gene is TRBJ2-5, the V gene TRBV29-1, with a weak D call TRBD1 (6 bases). The ends were cut back, 3 bases at V and 5 bases at J, with 13 bases in the middle. CDR1 and CDR2 (germline): SQVTM, ANQGSEA. The CDR3 extends over 13 amino acids. CDR3 bases: TGCAGCGTTGAGGCGGCAGGGGATGAGACCCAGTACTTC. It codes for CSVEAAGDETQYF.

In its sample, this clonotype was seen a few times. The genes are TRBV4-3 and TRBJ2-7, with D tentatively TRBD2 (6 bases). The CDR3 consists of 13 residues. CDR1 and CDR2 (germline): LGHNA, YSLEER. V was shortened by 0 bases and J by 3 bases, with 6 bases between the two germline ends. This chain's CDR3 is CASSQDSGYEQYF. DNA of the CDR3: TGCGCCAGCAGCCAAGATAGCGGCTACGAGCAGTACTTC.

V usage is TRBV2 and J usage is TRBJ1-5, with 7 nucleotides matching TRBD1. J was trimmed by 0 bases and V by 7 bases; bases with no gene match: 3. The length of the CDR3 is 14 residues. CDR1 and CDR2 (germline): SNHLY, FYNNEI. The CDR3 coding sequence is TGTGCCAGCAACGACAGGGATAGCAATCAGCCCCAGCATTTT. It translates to CASNDRDSNQPQHF.

The chain employs TRBV10-3 and TRBJ1-1, with 10 bases aligning to TRBD1. V trimming: 8 bases; J trimming: 0 bases; junction bases outside the gene matches: 15. Germline CDR1 reads ENHRY; CDR2 reads SYGVKD. The CDR3 sequence is 18 residues long. This chain's CDR3 is CAIAGRGDRGYMNTEAFF. CDR3 DNA sequence: TGTGCCATCGCAGGGAGGGGGGACAGGGGATACATGAACACTGAAGCTTTCTTT.

This rearrangement joins TRBV5-6 to TRBJ2-5; TRBD2 matches at 10 bases. The germline CDR1 and CDR2 sequences are SGHDT and YYEEEE. The CDR3 loop spans 16 amino acids. The V gene end was trimmed by 1 base and the J gene end by 7 bases; junction bases not matched to a gene: 10. The CDR3: CASSLRVAGGRGTQYF. For the CDR3, the DNA is TGTGCCAGCAGCTTGAGAGTAGCGGGAGGAAGGGGGACCCAGTACTTC.

About this clonotype: Relative to the germline gene, one junction end is altered; a read error may explain this. The V and J genes are TRBV23-1 and TRBJ1-5, with D possibly being TRBD1 (5 bases). TRBV23-1 is an open reading frame, and its role is uncertain. CDR3 length: 20 residues. CDR3 DNA sequence: TGTGCCAGCAGTCAGGGATGGCGGGGGAGGTTAGATTATAGCAATCAGCCCCAGCATTTT. Translation gives CASSQGWRGRLDYSNQPQHF.

The chain is built from TRBV12-3 or TRBV12-4 and TRBJ2-7; 11 nucleotides agree with TRBD1. CDR3 length equals 17 residues. V lost 6 bases to trimming and J lost 0 bases; unmatched junction nucleotides: 10. The CDR3 DNA is TGTGCCAGCAGCGGAGGGACAGGGGGAACATACTCCTACGAGCAGTACTTC. It yields the protein CASSGGTGGTYSYEQYF.

J is TRBJ2-4 and V is TRBV5-8; D is undetermined. Germline V lookup: CDR1 SGHTS, CDR2 YDEGEE. The CDR3 sequence is 14 residues long. The germline V and J ends were trimmed by 0 bases and 10 bases, with 14 bases remaining between them. CDR3 nucleotides: TGTGCCAGCAGCTTGGAGCCGTATGCTCCTATTCAGTACTTC. It translates to CASSLEPYAPIQYF.

This clonotype appeared many times. At one of its ends the junction is not consistent with the germline gene, which may arise from a read error. V usage is TRBV29-1 and J usage is TRBJ1-2, with 11 bases identical to TRBD1. This CDR3 is built from 13 residues. Germline lookup yields CDR1 SQVTM and CDR2 ANQGSEA. The CDR3 loop is CSAESGTGGGYTF. DNA for the CDR3: TGCAGCGCTGAATCCGGGACAGGGGGAGGCTACACCTTC.

The rearrangement uses TRBV10-3 and TRBJ2-7, with 14 bases matching TRBD2. Trimming removed 7 bases from V and 5 bases from J; junction bases left unmatched: 10. This CDR3 contains 16 residues. Germline V gene lookup returns CDR1 ENHRY and CDR2 SYGVKD. This chain's CDR3 is CAIKEPGLAGADEQYF. CDR3 DNA sequence: TGTGCCATCAAGGAGCCGGGACTAGCGGGAGCAGACGAGCAGTACTTC.

This clonotype was recorded a few times. The V call is TRBV24-1, the J call TRBJ2-1; 9 nucleotides agree with TRBD2. V lost 3 bases and J lost 5; bases outside the gene matches: 4. The V gene's germline CDR1 is KGHDR and CDR2 SFDVKD. This CDR3 is 15 amino acids long. The CDR3 loop reads CATSDPSGGHNEQFF. The CDR3 nucleotides are TGTGCCACCAGTGATCCCAGCGGGGGGCACAATGAGCAGTTCTTC.

On this clonotype itself: A junction end diverges from the germline sequence, so it may reflect a read error. As DNA, the CDR3 is TGCGCCGGCAGTGAAGGACTTGAGACCCAGTACTTC. The encoded protein is CAGSEGLETQYF. The V and J genes are TRBV10-2 and TRBJ2-5, with a weak D call TRBD2 (5 bases). Germline CDR1 WSHSY, CDR2 SAAADI. The CDR3 runs to 12 residues.

CDR3 region: CAASQGRLETQYF. The CDR3 nucleotides read TGTGCCGCCTCACAGGGTCGGTTAGAGACCCAGTACTTC. This chain uses TRBV10-3 with TRBJ2-5, with D perhaps TRBD1 (6 bases). Germline assignment: CDR1 ENHRY and CDR2 SYGVKD. This CDR3 has 13 amino acids. The V end lost 11 bases, the J end lost 4 bases, and 17 bases lay between the germline ends.

This clonotype was found many times. Just one base apart from a much larger clone, this may be a read error. The chain links TRBV29-1 to TRBJ1-1; TRBD1 agrees at 9 bases. This CDR3 spans 13 amino acids. Per germline, CDR1 SQVTM and CDR2 ANQGSEA. CDR3 residues: CSVRQGGNTGAFF. The CDR3 coding sequence is TGCAGCGTCCGACAGGGGGGAAACACTGGAGCTTTCTTT.